This T cell receptor (beta chain) was identified during a study of T cells in localized non-small cell lung cancer. A word on this clone: Its matching antigen is unknown.

Overall study results and limits: Exceeding tumor, uninvolved adjacent lung had the highest T cell clonality. Because only a single region of the tumor was sequenced, heterogeneity remains possible.

Trimming removed 6 bases at V and 5 bases at J, with 13 bases between. CDR3 size: 14 residues. The germline CDR1 and CDR2 sequences are SGHNT and YENEEA. Profiling relied on immunoSEQ multiplex PCR, and the TCRdb table lists in-frame clones only, not all of them. The data show around 2,000 clones, roughly 25% seen once. This chain connects TRBV11-3 to TRBJ1-4; perhaps TRBD1 as D (5 bases). Sequenced here: lung tumor tissue, sampled before any cancer treatment. The sequence was obtained from a man aged 40-75 years with stage III lung adenocarcinoma. CDR3 DNA sequence: TGTGCCAGCAGATCAAGGGGTGTAAATGAAAAACTGTTTTTT. Translating it yields CASRSRGVNEKLFF.